The 9 T cell receptor beta chains in this list originate from one sample, sequenced in a study of blood T cell repertoires in COVID-19 (dated by TCRdb to 2018 to 2021). Library preparation employed the immunoSEQ multiplex PCR assay. TCRdb provides this immuneACCESS table in a form limited to in-frame rearrangements. Some clones are lacking; in checked studies, under half of them reflect an unresolved V gene, and why the rest are absent is not known. This sample gives over 70,000 clones in total; 75% to 90% of them show up just once. The ten largest clones take up roughly a sixth of the sample. What was sequenced was peripheral blood. The source is a human donor in a cohort sampled during active COVID-19.

The chain links TRBV7-3 to TRBJ2-7; a possible D gene is TRBD2 (6 bases). The germline V gene has CDR1 SGHTA and CDR2 FQGTGA. The V and J ends lost 1 base and 0 bases respectively, with 10 bases between them. This CDR3 is 15 amino acids long. CDR3 amino acids: CASSLSSGTSYEQYF. CDR3 nucleotides: TGTGCCAGCAGCTTAAGTAGCGGTACCTCCTACGAGCAGTACTTC.

This clone has just a few counts. This sequence joins TRBV7-9 and TRBJ1-1; D is undetermined. Deletions cut 2 bases from V and 1 base from J, with 14 bases between. Germline V lookup: CDR1 SEHNR, CDR2 FQNEAQ (reference sequence). This CDR3 has 16 residues. The CDR3 DNA follows: TGTGCCAGCAGCTTAACGAGAGCGGGCAAGAACACTGAAGCTTTCTTT. Translated, it gives CASSLTRAGKNTEAFF.

The rearrangement joins TRBV19 to TRBJ2-7; 10 nucleotides agree with TRBD1. V lost 4 bases, J lost 2 bases, and 5 bases stayed unmatched. The germline V gene has CDR1 LNHDA and CDR2 SQIVND (reference sequence). This CDR3 has 15 residues. The CDR3 reads CASSTFGTGAYEQYF. The CDR3 coding sequence is TGTGCCAGTAGTACATTCGGGACAGGGGCCTACGAGCAGTACTTC.

J is TRBJ2-1 and V is TRBV9; 7 bases match TRBD1. CDR1 and CDR2 (germline): SGDLS, YYNGEE. This CDR3 is 15 amino acids long. The junction had 7 bases not matched to a gene; V was cut back by 3 bases and J by 4 bases. The CDR3 coding sequence is TGTGCCAGCAGCGAGATCCGGGACAGTTACAATGAGCAGTTCTTC. Amino acid sequence: CASSEIRDSYNEQFF.

The gene calls are TRBV5-1 and TRBJ2-1; 7 positions match TRBD1. The CDR3 has 17 residues. The V gene end was trimmed by 0 bases and the J gene end by 2 bases; junction bases not matched to a gene: 8. From germline, CDR1 is SGHRS and CDR2 YFSETQ. The CDR3 DNA reads TGCGCCAGCAGCTTGGGACAGGGCTCCCCAACCTACAATGAGCAGTTCTTC. Translation: CASSLGQGSPTYNEQFF. Full variable domain (remainder filled in from reference TRBV5-1 and TRBJ2-1): KAGVTQTPRYLIKTRGQQVTLSCSPISGHRSVSWYQQTPGQGLQFLFEYFSETQRNKGNFPGRFSGRQFSNSRSEMNVSTLELGDSALYLCASSLGQGSPTYNEQFFGPGTRLTVL.

This chain uses TRBV7-3 with TRBJ2-7, with D possibly being TRBD1 (5 bases). Germline V gene data show CDR1 as SGHTA and CDR2 as FQGTGA. CDR3 length equals 13 residues. Trimming left V 2 bases short and J 5 bases short, with 10 bases between. This CDR3 reads CASSLGHINEQYF. DNA of the CDR3: TGTGCCAGCAGCTTAGGACATATCAACGAGCAGTACTTC. Looking up the rest from reference TRBV7-3 and TRBJ2-7 gives the full variable domain: GAGVSQTPSNKVTEKGKYVELRCDPISGHTALYWYRQSLGQGPEFLIYFQGTGAADDSGLPNDRFFAVRPEGSVSTLKIQRTERGDSAVYLCASSLGHINEQYFGPGTRLTVT.

The genes are TRBV7-9 and TRBJ1-5, with 11 bases lining up with TRBD1. Trimming cost V 4 bases and J 2 bases; bases outside gene matches: 13. CDR3 length: 19 residues. Germline V gives CDR1 SEHNR, CDR2 FQNEAQ (reference sequence). The CDR3 spells CASSSLGGQGDQGNQPQHF. The DNA for the CDR3 is TGTGCCAGCAGCTCACTTGGGGGACAGGGGGATCAGGGCAATCAGCCCCAGCATTTT.

V is TRBV6-5 and J is TRBJ2-7; TRBD1 agrees at 7 bases. CDR3 length: 13 amino acids. Germline V gene sequence: CDR1 MNHEY, CDR2 SVGAGI. V was pared by 4 bases and J by 1 base, with 1 base of the junction left unmatched. In DNA, the CDR3 is TGTGCCAGCAGTTGGGGACAGTCCTACGAGCAGTACTTC. Translating gives CASSWGQSYEQYF.

The chain recombines TRBV6-5 with TRBJ1-4; the match to TRBD1 covers 8 bases. The CDR3 spans 16 residues. Germline V CDR1 and CDR2: MNHEY, SVGAGI. Unmatched junction bases numbered 11, after V lost 4 bases and J lost 7 bases. The CDR3 DNA reads as TGTGCCAGCAGTTCTCCGCGGACAGGGAAGGGTGAAAAACTGTTTTTT. Its protein is CASSSPRTGKGEKLFF.